The T cell receptor beta chain under discussion was sequenced for a study of CD8+ T cells in alopecia areata. Whole-study results and caveats: An increase in clonality over normal scalp was evident in lesional scalp, especially alopecia totalis/universalis. Normal skin's resident alphabeta T cells are also sequenced in scalp samples.

Peripheral blood samples and lesional scalp punch biopsies were obtained from alopecia areata patients. CDR1 MNHEY and CDR2 SMNVEV come from the germline V gene (reference sequence). The CDR3 sequence is 13 residues long. The V end was cut by 0 bases, the J end by 8 bases, with 7 bases between. cDNA serving as the sequencing template came from extracted, reverse transcribed RNA. Sequenced by immunoSEQ multiplex PCR; TCRdb stores in-frame clones only, minus some. The sample consists of some 130,000 clones, roughly 50% of them appearing once. On this clone itself: Its antigen is not known.

The chain has TRBV27 and TRBJ1-4; D unclear. Here the sequenced sample was CD8+ T cells sorted from blood, taken at week 0. The sequence came from a human donor with alopecia areata. This chain's CDR3 is CASSLSRTEKLFF. DNA for the CDR3: TGTGCCAGCAGTTTATCTAGGACGGAAAAACTGTTTTTT.